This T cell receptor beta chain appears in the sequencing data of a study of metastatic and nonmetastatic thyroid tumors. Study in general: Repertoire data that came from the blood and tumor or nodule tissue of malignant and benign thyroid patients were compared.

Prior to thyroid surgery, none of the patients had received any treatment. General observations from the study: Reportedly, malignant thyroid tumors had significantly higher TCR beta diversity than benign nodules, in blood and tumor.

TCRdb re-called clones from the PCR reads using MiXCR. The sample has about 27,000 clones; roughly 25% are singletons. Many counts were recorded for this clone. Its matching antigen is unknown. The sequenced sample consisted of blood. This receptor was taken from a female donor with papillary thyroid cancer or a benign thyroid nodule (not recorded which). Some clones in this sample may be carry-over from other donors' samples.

The CDR3 here is CASSALAAHNEQFF. The DNA of the CDR3 is TGTGCCAGCAGTGCCCTCGCGGCCCACAATGAGCAGTTCTTC. J is TRBJ2-1 and V is TRBV6-4; the D is unclear. Per germline, CDR1 MRHNA and CDR2 SNTAGT. The CDR3 sequence is 14 residues long. The ends were cut back, 4 bases at V and 5 bases at J, with 12 bases in the middle.